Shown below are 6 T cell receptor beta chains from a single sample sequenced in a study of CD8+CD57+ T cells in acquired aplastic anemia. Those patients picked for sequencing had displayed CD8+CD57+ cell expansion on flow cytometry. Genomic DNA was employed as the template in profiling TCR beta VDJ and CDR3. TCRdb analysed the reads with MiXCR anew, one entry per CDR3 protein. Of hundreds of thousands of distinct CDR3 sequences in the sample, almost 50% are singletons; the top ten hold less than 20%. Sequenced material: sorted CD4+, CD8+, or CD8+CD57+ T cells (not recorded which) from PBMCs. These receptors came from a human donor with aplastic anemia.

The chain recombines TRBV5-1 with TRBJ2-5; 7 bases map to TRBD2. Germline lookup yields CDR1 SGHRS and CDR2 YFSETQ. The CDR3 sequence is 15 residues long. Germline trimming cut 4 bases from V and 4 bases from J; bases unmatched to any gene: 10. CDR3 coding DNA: TGCGCCAGCAGCGCGCTGGGGAGCGGGGCAGAGACCCAGTACTTC. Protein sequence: CASSALGSGAETQYF.

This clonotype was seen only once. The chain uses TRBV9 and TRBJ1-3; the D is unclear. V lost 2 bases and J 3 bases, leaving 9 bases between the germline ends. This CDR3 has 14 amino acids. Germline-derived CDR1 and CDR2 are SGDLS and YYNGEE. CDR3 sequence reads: CASSVDDFGNTIYF. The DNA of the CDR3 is TGTGCCAGCAGCGTTGACGATTTTGGAAACACCATATATTTT.

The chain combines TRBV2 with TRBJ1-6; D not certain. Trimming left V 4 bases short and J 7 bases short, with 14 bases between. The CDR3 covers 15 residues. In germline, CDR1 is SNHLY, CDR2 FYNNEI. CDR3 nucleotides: TGTGCCAGCAGTGTGGAAACGAGTCGGAATTCACCCCTCCACTTT. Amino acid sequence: CASSVETSRNSPLHF.

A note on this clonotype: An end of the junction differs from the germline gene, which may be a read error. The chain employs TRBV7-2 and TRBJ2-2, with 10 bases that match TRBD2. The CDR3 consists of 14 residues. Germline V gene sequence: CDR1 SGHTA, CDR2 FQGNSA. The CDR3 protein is CASSLEGVAGGLFF. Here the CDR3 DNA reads TGTGCCAGCAGCTTAGAGGGGGTAGCGGGGGGGCTGTTTTTT. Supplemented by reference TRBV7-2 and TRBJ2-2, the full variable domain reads GAGVSQSPSNKVTEKGKDVELRCDPISGHTALYWYRQSLGQGLEFLIYFQGNSAPDKSGLPSDRFSAERTGGSVSTLTIQRTQQEDSAVYLCASSLEGVAGGLFFGEGSRLTVL.

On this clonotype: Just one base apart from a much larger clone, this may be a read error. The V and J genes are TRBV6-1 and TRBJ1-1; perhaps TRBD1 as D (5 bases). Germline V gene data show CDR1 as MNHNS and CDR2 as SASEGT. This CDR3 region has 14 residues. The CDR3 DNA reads TGTGCCGGCAGTGAAGGGACGCAGAACACTGAAGCTTTCTTT. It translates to CAGSEGTQNTEAFF.

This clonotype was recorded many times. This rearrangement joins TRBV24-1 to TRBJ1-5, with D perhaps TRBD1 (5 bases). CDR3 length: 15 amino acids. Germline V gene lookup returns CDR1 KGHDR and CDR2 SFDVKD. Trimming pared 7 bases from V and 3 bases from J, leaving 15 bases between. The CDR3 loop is CATSVGGANNQPQHF. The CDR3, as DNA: TGTGCCACCAGCGTGGGAGGGGCAAACAATCAGCCCCAGCATTTT.